What follows are 25 T cell receptor beta chains derived from one specimen sequenced in a study of cytomegalovirus exposure and HLA in healthy donors. The PCR made use of 60 Vbeta and 13 Jbeta primers. Only in-frame clones appear in the TCRdb table, and some are missing; sequencing was by immunoSEQ multiplex PCR. The data contain over 150,000 clones, around 75% of them seen just once; the ten biggest clones take up over 1.2%. Sample: PBMCs. The receptor set was obtained from a man aged 18 to 29 in good health and CMV-seronegative.

The chain uses TRBV4-3 and TRBJ2-7; tentative D call: TRBD2 (6 bases). Germline V gene data show CDR1 as LGHNA and CDR2 as YSLEER. The CDR3 is 12 amino acids. V was shortened by 6 bases and J by 9 bases, with 15 bases between the two germline ends. DNA for the CDR3: TGCGCCAGCAGGGAGGGGCGGATGGGGCAGTACTTC. Translation gives CASREGRMGQYF.

CDR3 protein: CASLGSGGSYNEQFF. CDR3 coding DNA: TGTGCCAGCTTAGGGAGCGGAGGGTCCTACAATGAGCAGTTCTTC. The V gene is TRBV28, the J gene TRBJ2-1, with D perhaps matching TRBD2 (6 bases). Germline V gives CDR1 MDHEN, CDR2 SYDVKM. The V end was cut by 8 bases, the J end by 1 base, with 15 bases between. This CDR3 has 15 amino acids.

The rearrangement links TRBV10-3 to TRBJ2-2; D is unresolved. The V gene's germline CDR1 is ENHRY and CDR2 SYGVKD. The V end lost 6 bases, the J end lost 3 bases, and 11 bases lay between the germline ends. The CDR3 sequence is 14 residues long. The chain's CDR3 is CAIRPSADTGELFF. CDR3 bases: TGTGCCATCAGGCCCAGCGCGGACACCGGGGAGCTGTTTTTT.

V usage is TRBV7-2 and J usage is TRBJ2-7, with TRBD2 identical over 9 bases. The V gene's germline CDR1 is SGHTA and CDR2 FQGNSA. The CDR3 is 16 residues long. J gave up 4 bases and V 1 base, and 8 bases lay outside the gene matches. The CDR3, as DNA: TGTGCCAGCAGCTTAGTTGCGGGAGGGCCGACATACGAGCAGTACTTC. It specifies CASSLVAGGPTYEQYF.

On this clone itself: Germline is not matched at one junction end, which may reflect a read error. The chain combines TRBV7-7 with TRBJ2-3, with 10 bases lining up with TRBD2. CDR3 length equals 16 residues. CDR1 SSHAT and CDR2 FNYEAQ come from the germline V gene (reference sequence). CDR3 region: CASSPRQREGWDTQYF. Written as DNA, the CDR3 is TGTGCTAGCAGCCCCCGACAGCGGGAGGGCTGGGATACGCAGTATTTT.

The rearrangement uses TRBV5-5 and TRBJ1-2, with D tentatively TRBD1 (6 bases). The germline V gene has CDR1 SGHKS and CDR2 YYEKEE (reference sequence). The V gene lost 4 bases and the J gene lost 1 base, with 29 bases spanning the gap. The CDR3 is 20 amino acids. DNA of the CDR3: TGTGCCAGCAGCAAACAACGCCGGACAGCCCTCGACCCCTTTAACTATGGCTACACCTTC. Translation gives CASSKQRRTALDPFNYGYTF.

The CDR3 is CASSLPASLGGETQYF. CDR3 in DNA: TGTGCCAGCAGCTTACCCGCTAGCCTTGGCGGGGAGACCCAGTACTTC. The chain carries TRBV5-6 and TRBJ2-5, with TRBD2 as a possible D gene (5 bases). Trimming removed 2 bases from V and 5 bases from J, with 19 bases in between. The germline V gene encodes CDR1 SGHDT and CDR2 YYEEEE. The CDR3 is made up of 16 amino acids.

This clone was picked up one time. J is TRBJ2-1 and V is TRBV5-1; 13 bases agree with TRBD2. The CDR3 loop spans 17 amino acids. Per the germline V gene, CDR1 is SGHRS and CDR2 is YFSETQ. Losses at the gene ends were 0 bases for V and 3 bases for J; bases not matched to a gene: 3. Here the CDR3 reads CASSLGTSGRDYNEQFF. DNA of the CDR3: TGCGCCAGCAGCTTGGGGACTAGCGGGAGAGACTACAATGAGCAGTTCTTC.

The chain couples TRBV6-1 to TRBJ2-3; 7 nucleotides align to TRBD1. CDR1 is MNHNS, CDR2 SASEGT, per germline. V trimming: 4 bases; J trimming: 4 bases; junction bases outside the gene matches: 5. This CDR3 contains 14 residues. CDR3 nucleotide sequence: TGTGCCAGCAGTGCCGACAGGGAGCCAGATACGCAGTATTTT. Translated, it gives CASSADREPDTQYF.

This chain uses TRBV5-1 with TRBJ2-7, with no clear D. The CDR3 consists of 13 residues. V dropped 0 bases and J dropped 6 bases, with 10 bases sitting between them. Per germline, CDR1 SGHRS and CDR2 YFSETQ. In DNA, the CDR3 is TGCGCCAGCAGCTTGGAGCAGGTCAGCGAGCAGTACTTC. Its translation is CASSLEQVSEQYF.

The chain couples TRBV29-1 to TRBJ1-1; D is unresolved. The CDR3 covers 10 residues. In germline, CDR1 is SQVTM, CDR2 ANQGSEA. V was cut by 4 bases and J by 4 bases, with 4 bases left in between. The CDR3 DNA sequence: TGCAGCGTTGTTAGCACTGAAGCTTTCTTT. It translates to CSVVSTEAFF.

This clone was found once. This CDR3 reads CASSFSGQGGETQYF. In nucleotides, the CDR3 is TGTGCCAGCAGCTTTTCGGGACAGGGGGGAGAGACCCAGTACTTC. This chain uses TRBV5-6 with TRBJ2-5; TRBD1 agrees at 11 bases. The germline gives CDR1 SGHDT, CDR2 YYEEEE. The ends lost 2 bases at V and 4 bases at J; junction bases unmatched: 4. CDR3 size: 15 residues. Together with reference TRBV5-6 and TRBJ2-5, the CDR3 gives the full variable domain: DAGVTQSPTHLIKTRGQQVTLRCSPKSGHDTVSWYQQALGQGPQFIFQYYEEEERQRGNFPDRFSGHQFPNYSSELNVNALLLGDSALYLCASSFSGQGGETQYFGPGTRLLVL.

The chain uses TRBV11-2 and TRBJ2-3, with D maybe TRBD2 (7 bases). The V end was cut by 1 base, the J end by 4 bases, with 15 bases between. The CDR3 totals 16 residues. CDR1 and CDR2 from the germline V gene are SGHAT and FQNNGV. The CDR3 coding sequence is TGTGCCAGCAGCTTAGGCGGTTGGGGGGGGCCAGATACGCAGTATTTT. Translated, it gives CASSLGGWGGPDTQYF.

This chain links TRBV28 with TRBJ2-2, with 16 nucleotides matching TRBD2. The CDR3 contains 20 residues. The germline gives CDR1 MDHEN, CDR2 SYDVKM. V lost 3 bases and J lost 2; bases outside the gene matches: 9. This CDR3 is CASSFLPGLAGGPNTGELFF. The CDR3 DNA is TGTGCCAGCAGTTTTTTGCCGGGACTAGCGGGAGGGCCTAACACCGGGGAGCTGTTTTTT.

This clone is a singleton in its sample. This rearrangement joins TRBV6-5 to TRBJ1-2; D call uncertain. This CDR3 contains 13 residues. The V gene's germline CDR1 is MNHEY and CDR2 SVGAGI. V was cut by 2 bases and J by 8 bases, with 12 bases left in between. The CDR3 sequence is CASSYGARGGYTF. In DNA, the CDR3 is TGTGCCAGCAGTTACGGAGCCCGAGGGGGCTACACCTTC.

The rearrangement uses TRBV9 and TRBJ2-1; TRBD2 is a possible D gene (5 bases). V was cut by 1 base and J by 6 bases, with 11 bases left in between. This CDR3 contains 14 residues. Looked up from germline, CDR1 is SGDLS and CDR2 is YYNGEE. CDR3 coding DNA: TGTGCCAGCAGCGTAACCCCCGAGGGCAATGAGCAGTTCTTC. The encoded protein is CASSVTPEGNEQFF.

V is TRBV5-1 and J is TRBJ2-7; 9 nucleotides line up with TRBD1. The germline V gene has CDR1 SGHRS and CDR2 YFSETQ. Germline trimming cut 7 bases from V and 7 bases from J; bases unmatched to any gene: 12. The CDR3 contains 14 residues. Here the CDR3 reads CASASRDREREQYF. The CDR3 DNA reads TGCGCCAGCGCGTCCCGGGACAGGGAGCGGGAGCAGTACTTC.

V is TRBV7-9 and J is TRBJ2-7, with D tentatively TRBD2 (5 bases). There are 12 residues in the CDR3. CDR1 SEHNR and CDR2 FQNEAQ come from the germline V gene (reference sequence). Trimming removed 5 bases at V and 6 bases at J, with 11 bases between. CDR3 bases: TGTGCCAGCAGCATAGACTATCGCGAGCAGTACTTC. It specifies CASSIDYREQYF.

In its sample, this clone was seen many times. V usage is TRBV7-2 and J usage is TRBJ2-7; D gene unclear. This CDR3 comprises 14 residues. The ends were cut back, 1 base at V and 0 bases at J, with 7 bases in the middle. CDR1 is SGHTA and CDR2 is FQGNSA in the germline V gene. Here the CDR3 reads CASSLDSFSYEQYF. CDR3 bases: TGTGCCAGCAGCTTAGACAGTTTCTCCTACGAGCAGTACTTC.

J is TRBJ2-2 and V is TRBV10-1; 8 bases map to TRBD2. Looked up from germline, CDR1 is WNHNN and CDR2 is SYGVQD (reference sequence). This CDR3 is 14 amino acids long. Germline trimming cut 3 bases from V and 3 bases from J; bases unmatched to any gene: 0. The CDR3 loop is CASSDGGDTGELFF. The CDR3 nucleotides are TGCGCCAGCAGTGACGGGGGGGACACCGGGGAGCTGTTTTTT.

The chain links TRBV5-4 to TRBJ2-3; maybe TRBD1 (7 bases). This CDR3 region has 17 residues. V was shortened by 5 bases and J by 0 bases, with 19 bases between the two germline ends. CDR1 is SGHNT, CDR2 YYREEE, per germline (reference sequence). This CDR3 reads CASRLSPRGTSTDTQYF. The CDR3 DNA follows: TGTGCCAGCAGACTGTCCCCCAGGGGGACTAGCACAGATACGCAGTATTTT.

CDR3 amino acids: CASSLDLYQETQYF. The CDR3 coding sequence is TGTGCCAGCAGCTTGGACTTGTACCAAGAGACCCAGTACTTC. The chain joins TRBV7-2 to TRBJ2-5, with a weak D call TRBD2 (5 bases). Germline lookup yields CDR1 SGHTA and CDR2 FQGNSA. V was clipped by 3 bases and J by 0 bases, with 8 bases between them. This CDR3 contains 14 residues.

The chain has TRBV2 and TRBJ2-7, with TRBD2 identical over 8 bases. V lost 5 bases to trimming and J lost 3 bases; unmatched junction nucleotides: 6. The length of the CDR3 is 14 residues. CDR1 SNHLY and CDR2 FYNNEI come from the germline V gene. CDR3 bases: TGTGCCAGCAGTCAAAGCGGGAGAGGCTACGAGCAGTACTTC. Amino acid sequence: CASSQSGRGYEQYF.

The chain links TRBV7-9 to TRBJ1-2, with D unresolved. The V gene's germline CDR1 is SEHNR and CDR2 FQNEAQ (reference sequence). The CDR3 is 14 residues long. V was pared by 1 base and J by 4 bases, with 10 bases between. CDR3 in amino acids: CASSLGGPFYGYTF. The CDR3 DNA reads as TGTGCCAGCAGCTTAGGAGGCCCTTTCTATGGCTACACCTTC.

The rearrangement joins TRBV15 to TRBJ2-1, with TRBD2 identical over 9 bases. V gave up 5 bases and J gave up 7 bases; unmatched junction bases: 15. Per germline, CDR1 LNHNV and CDR2 YYDKDF (reference sequence). The CDR3 extends over 17 amino acids. The CDR3 DNA follows: TGTGCCACCAGCGGCAGAGTAGGTAGCGGGAGTCGGAATGAGCAGTTCTTC. Translated: CATSGRVGSGSRNEQFF.